These 14 T cell receptor beta chains came from one sample sequenced in a study of blood T cells in healthy people across ages. With a J-beta primer mix and a sample-barcoded 5' primer, a second PCR ran 7 to 11 cycles. One entry per CDR3 protein, called by TCRdb with MiXCR from the 5' RACE reads. The table shows 750,000 to 1,000,000 distinct CDR3 sequences, with under 35% occurring only once. In addition, the sample was reused for a study of T cells of mothers and their children.

Sequencing input: blood. These TCRs come from a woman aged 40 to 50 in good health.

This clonotype was seen repeatedly, ten times or more. This chain links TRBV29-1 with TRBJ2-7, with D maybe TRBD1 (6 bases). The germline V gene encodes CDR1 SQVTM and CDR2 ANQGSEA. CDR3 length: 14 amino acids. The V gene lost 2 bases and the J gene lost 6 bases, with 17 bases spanning the gap. CDR3 DNA sequence: TGCAGCGTTGAACTTCGTACAGGGCTGGTCGAGCAGTACTTC. Translated: CSVELRTGLVEQYF.

The V gene is TRBV7-8, the J gene TRBJ2-1; D is unresolved. Trimming pared 4 bases from V and 0 bases from J, leaving 10 bases between. The CDR3 loop spans 15 amino acids. Germline V gene lookup returns CDR1 SGHVS and CDR2 FQNEAQ. The CDR3 loop reads CASSSDLSSYNEQFF. The CDR3 DNA reads as TGTGCCAGCAGCTCCGACCTGAGCTCCTACAATGAGCAGTTCTTC.

The chain uses TRBV18 and TRBJ2-7; 8 nucleotides match TRBD2. The CDR3 has 15 amino acids. V shed 3 bases and J 5 bases; nucleotides not matched to a gene: 9. Germline CDR1 reads KGHSH; CDR2 reads LQKENI. The DNA for the CDR3 is TGTGCCAGCTCACCGCGGGGGGCAGCGATAGACGAGCAGTACTTC. It is translated as CASSPRGAAIDEQYF. Complete variable domain (other parts from reference TRBV18 and TRBJ2-7): NAGVMQNPRHLVRRRGQEARLRCSPMKGHSHVYWYRQLPEEGLKFMVYLQKENIIDESGMPKERFSAEFPKEGPSILRIQQVVRGDSAAYFCASSPRGAAIDEQYFGPGTRLTVT.

This clonotype was detected only once. A much larger clone sits a single nucleotide away, making a read error possible. The chain employs TRBV5-5 and TRBJ2-1, with TRBD2 matching over 7 bases. In germline, CDR1 is SGHKS, CDR2 YYEKEE (reference sequence). J gave up 3 bases and V 2 bases, and 8 bases lay outside the gene matches. CDR3 length: 16 amino acids. The CDR3 coding sequence is TGTGCCAGCAGCTTACCAGCGGGGAGGGGCTACAATGAGCAGTTCTTC. This translates into CASSLPAGRGYNEQFF.

A note on this clonotype: Mismatch with germline at one junction end may stem from a read error. The rearrangement uses TRBV2 and TRBJ2-2; tentatively, D is TRBD1 or TRBD2 (6 bases each). Looked up from germline, CDR1 is SNHLY and CDR2 is FYNNEI. This CDR3 region has 13 residues. CDR3 nucleotides: TGTGCCACCATAGGGGGGAACACCGGGGAGCGGTTTTTT. It codes for CATIGGNTGERFF. The full variable domain, its missing parts supplied by reference TRBV2 and TRBJ2-2, is EPEVTQTPSHQVTQMGQEVILRCVPISNHLYFYWYRQILGQKVEFLVSFYNNEISEKSEIFDDQFSVERPDGSNFTLKIRSTKLEDSAMYFCATIGGNTGERFFGEGSRLTVL.

The chain uses TRBV20-1 and TRBJ1-2; D is uncertain. V gave up 7 bases and J gave up 1 base, with 10 bases separating them. This CDR3 comprises 12 residues. Germline CDR1 and CDR2: DFQATT and SNEGSKA (reference sequence). This chain's CDR3 is CSGVQSNYGYTF. CDR3 nucleotide sequence: TGCAGTGGAGTACAGAGTAACTATGGCTACACCTTC.

CDR3 sequence (DNA): TGTGCCAGCAGCTCGACCGGGACAGCGAAGACCCAGTACTTC. Protein sequence: CASSSTGTAKTQYF. The chain links TRBV7-2 to TRBJ2-7; 7 nucleotides align to TRBD1. The DNA matches TRBJ2-5 better at its end, which makes the J call doubtful. This CDR3 has 14 amino acids. Germline CDR1 reads SGHTA; CDR2 reads FQGNSA.

Regarding this clonotype: This may be a read error: a much more frequent sequence differs by one nucleotide. The chain couples TRBV7-6 to TRBJ2-1; no clear D. V was shortened by 1 base and J by 6 bases, with 10 bases between the two germline ends. Germline V gene lookup returns CDR1 SGHVS and CDR2 FNYEAQ. This CDR3 is built from 14 residues. The CDR3 DNA sequence: TGTGCCAGCAGCTTAGAGCACTTAGGCAATGAGCAGTTCTTC. It encodes CASSLEHLGNEQFF.

On this clonotype: The junction departs from the called germline gene at one end, perhaps through a read error. The chain uses TRBV20-1 and TRBJ1-6; possibly TRBD1 for D (5 bases). Germline CDR1 DFQATT, CDR2 SNEGSKA (reference sequence). The CDR3 covers 17 residues. The CDR3, as DNA: TGCAGTGCTAGAGATCCCGGTGGGGAGGGGCGGAATTCATCCCTCCACTTT. Its translation is CSARDPGGEGRNSSLHF.

V and J are TRBV5-1 and TRBJ2-2, with 7 positions matching TRBD1. The V gene's germline CDR1 is SGHRS and CDR2 YFSETQ. The CDR3 totals 15 residues. The V gene end was trimmed by 8 bases and the J gene end by 1 base; junction bases not matched to a gene: 8. The CDR3 loop reads CASYPGTVNTGELFF. DNA for the CDR3: TGCGCCAGTTATCCCGGGACAGTGAACACCGGGGAGCTGTTTTTT.

Regarding this clonotype: A junction boundary mismatches the germline segment, possibly from a read error. The chain couples TRBV9 to TRBJ1-5; D is uncertain. In germline, CDR1 is SGDLS, CDR2 YYNGEE. CDR3 length equals 16 residues. CDR3 residues: CASSVGADYSNQLQHF. For the CDR3, the DNA is TGTGCCAGCAGCGTAGGCGCCGACTATAGCAATCAGCTCCAGCATTTT.

The table lists this clonotype with many counts. The CDR3 nucleotides are TGTGCCAGCAGTTTTCCGGGAAGAGTCTACGAGCAGTACTTC. Amino acids: CASSFPGRVYEQYF. V usage is TRBV28 and J usage is TRBJ2-7; perhaps TRBD2 as D (5 bases). CDR1 MDHEN and CDR2 SYDVKM come from the germline V gene. CDR3 length: 14 amino acids. Between the trimmed V and J ends, which lost 3 bases and 3 bases, there was a span of 12 bases.

The J gene is TRBJ1-2, the V gene TRBV10-3; D remains ambiguous. The V gene lost 5 bases and the J gene lost 2 bases, with 9 bases spanning the gap. CDR3 length: 13 residues. The V gene's germline CDR1 is ENHRY and CDR2 SYGVKD. The CDR3 is CAISPDENYGYTF. The DNA for the CDR3 is TGTGCCATCAGTCCCGATGAAAACTATGGCTACACCTTC.

This clonotype has a handful of counts. The chain combines TRBV7-8 with TRBJ2-1; D might be TRBD1 (5 bases). This CDR3 has 16 residues. Germline-derived CDR1 and CDR2 are SGHVS and FQNEAQ. The V end lost 0 bases, the J end lost 3 bases, and 12 bases lay between the germline ends. CDR3 DNA sequence: TGTGCCAGCAGCTTAGCTCCTAGGACAAGCTACAATGAGCAGTTCTTC. Translating it yields CASSLAPRTSYNEQFF. Supplemented by reference TRBV7-8 and TRBJ2-1, the full variable domain reads GAGVSQSPRYKVAKRGQDVALRCDPISGHVSLFWYQQALGQGPEFLTYFQNEAQLDKSGLPSDRFFAERPEGSVSTLKIQRTQQEDSAVYLCASSLAPRTSYNEQFFGPGTRLTVL.